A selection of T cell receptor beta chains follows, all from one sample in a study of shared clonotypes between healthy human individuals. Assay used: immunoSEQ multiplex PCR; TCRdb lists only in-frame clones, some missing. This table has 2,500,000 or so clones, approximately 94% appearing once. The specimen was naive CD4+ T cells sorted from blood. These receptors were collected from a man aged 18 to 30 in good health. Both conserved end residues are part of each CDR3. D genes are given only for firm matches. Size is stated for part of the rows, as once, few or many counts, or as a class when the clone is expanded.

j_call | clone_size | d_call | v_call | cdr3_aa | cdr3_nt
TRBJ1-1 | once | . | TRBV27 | CASSSTLNTEAFF | TGTGCCAGCAGTTCCACCCTGAACACTGAAGCTTTCTTT
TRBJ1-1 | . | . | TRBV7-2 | CASSFGDVGTEAFF | TGTGCCAGCAGCTTCGGGGATGTGGGCACTGAAGCTTTCTTT
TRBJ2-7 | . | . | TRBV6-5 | CASSPRGYEQYF | TGTGCCAGCAGCCCTCGGGGCTACGAGCAGTACTTC
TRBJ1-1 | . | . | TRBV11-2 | CASSLDRGPGARYTEAFF | TGTGCCAGCAGCTTAGATCGGGGTCCAGGGGCGAGGTACACTGAAGCTTTCTTT
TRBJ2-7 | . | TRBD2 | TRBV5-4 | CASTTSGASYEQYF | TGTGCCAGCACTACTAGCGGGGCTTCCTACGAGCAGTACTTC
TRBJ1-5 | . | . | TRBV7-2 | CASSLGGAGNQPQHF | TGTGCCAGCAGCTTAGGGGGGGCGGGCAATCAGCCCCAGCATTTT
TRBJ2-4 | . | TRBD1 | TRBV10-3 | CAISEVVGSPRDSTYF | TGTGCCATCAGTGAGGTTGTAGGGTCCCCCAGGGACAGTACTTACTTC
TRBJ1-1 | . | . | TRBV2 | CASTDPNTEAFF | TGTGCCAGCACTGACCCAAACACTGAAGCTTTCTTT
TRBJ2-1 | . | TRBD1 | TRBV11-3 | CASSRTGTFEQFF | TGTGCCAGCAGCCGGACAGGAACCTTTGAGCAGTTCTTC
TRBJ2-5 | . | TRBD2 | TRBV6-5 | CASSSNGVAGVETQYF | TGTGCCAGCAGTTCCAATGGGGTAGCGGGGGTCGAGACCCAGTACTTC
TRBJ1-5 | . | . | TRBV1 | CTSSQETEDSNQPQHF | TGCACCAGCAGCCAAGAAACGGAAGATAGCAATCAGCCCCAGCATTTT
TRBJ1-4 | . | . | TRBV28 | CASSPGRVKKLFF | TGTGCCAGCAGTCCTGGAAGGGTGAAAAAACTGTTTTTT
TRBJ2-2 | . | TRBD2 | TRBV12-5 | CASAPGLAGGSGELFF | TGTGCTAGTGCCCCGGGACTAGCGGGCGGTTCCGGGGAGCTGTTTTTT
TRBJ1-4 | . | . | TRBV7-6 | CASSLSATNEKLFF | TGTGCCAGCAGTTTGAGTGCAACTAATGAAAAACTGTTTTTT
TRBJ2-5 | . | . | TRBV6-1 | CASSPLGASGETQYF | TGTGCCAGCAGTCCCCTGGGGGCCTCGGGGGAGACCCAGTACTTC
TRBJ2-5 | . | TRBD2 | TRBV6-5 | CASSYSTSGSQETQYF | TGTGCCAGCAGTTACTCAACTAGCGGGTCCCAAGAGACCCAGTACTTC
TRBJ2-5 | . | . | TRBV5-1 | CASNPLTAPTQYF | TGCGCCAGCAACCCCTTGACAGCACCGACCCAGTACTTC
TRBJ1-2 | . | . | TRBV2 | CASSEAAGKTGYTF | TGTGCCAGCAGTGAAGCGGCAGGGAAGACTGGCTACACCTTC
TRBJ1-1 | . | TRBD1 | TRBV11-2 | CASSLGDLGGRGNTEAFF | TGTGCCAGCAGCTTAGGGGATTTAGGGGGCAGGGGGAACACTGAAGCTTTCTTT
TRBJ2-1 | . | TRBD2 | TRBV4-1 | CASGSRPVAGGQNEQFF | TGCGCCAGCGGCTCTAGGCCCGTAGCGGGGGGGCAAAATGAGCAGTTCTTC
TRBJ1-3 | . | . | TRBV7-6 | CASSLAAGVPGNTIYF | TGTGCCAGCAGCTTAGCGGCCGGGGTGCCTGGAAACACCATATATTTT
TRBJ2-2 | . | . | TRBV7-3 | CASSLTLGGANTGELFF | TGTGCCAGCAGCTTAACGTTGGGGGGAGCGAACACCGGGGAGCTGTTTTTT
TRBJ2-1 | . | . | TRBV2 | CASSRSSNNEQFF | TGTGCCAGCAGCAGGAGCTCCAACAATGAGCAGTTCTTC
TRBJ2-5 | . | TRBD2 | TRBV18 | CASSTSGGAETQYF | TGTGCCAGCTCAACGAGCGGGGGGGCGGAGACCCAGTACTTC
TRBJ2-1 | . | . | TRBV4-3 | CASSQGTRGLYNEQFF | TGCGCCAGCAGCCAAGGGACACGGGGGCTGTACAATGAGCAGTTCTTC
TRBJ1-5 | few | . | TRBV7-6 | CASSPNGGGAAGQPQHF | TGTGCCAGCAGCCCAAATGGAGGGGGGGCGGCCGGTCAGCCCCAGCATTTT
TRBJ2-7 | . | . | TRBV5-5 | CASSLVTGSSYEQYF | TGTGCCAGCAGCTTAGTAACAGGGAGCTCCTACGAGCAGTACTTC
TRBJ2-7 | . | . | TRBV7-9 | CASSLGQSPYEQYF | TGTGCCAGCAGCTTAGGGCAGTCCCCCTACGAGCAGTACTTC
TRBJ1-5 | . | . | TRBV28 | CASSPGGGGITSNQPQHF | TGTGCCAGCAGTCCAGGAGGAGGGGGTATAACGAGCAATCAGCCCCAGCATTTT
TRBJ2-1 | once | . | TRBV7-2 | CASSLARTAYNEQFF | TGTGCCAGCAGCTTAGCGCGGACAGCCTACAATGAGCAGTTCTTC
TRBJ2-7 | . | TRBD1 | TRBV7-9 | CASSPTGQEAWEQYF | TGTGCCAGCAGCCCGACGGGACAGGAGGCTTGGGAGCAGTACTTC
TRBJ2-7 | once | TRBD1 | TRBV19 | CASSVDRGNEQYF | TGTGCCAGTAGCGTTGACAGGGGCAACGAGCAGTACTTC
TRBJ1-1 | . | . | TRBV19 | CASRYRESNTEAFF | TGTGCCAGTAGGTACAGGGAGTCGAACACTGAAGCTTTCTTT
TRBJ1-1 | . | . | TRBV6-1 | CASMGSWVKEAEAFF | TGTGCCAGCATGGGCTCGTGGGTTAAGGAAGCTGAAGCTTTCTTT
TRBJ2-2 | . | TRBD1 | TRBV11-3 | CASSPQTGTGGIGELFF | TGTGCCAGCAGCCCTCAGACCGGGACAGGGGGCATCGGGGAGCTGTTTTTT
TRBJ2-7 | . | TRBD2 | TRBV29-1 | CSVGASGSMNEQYF | TGCAGCGTTGGGGCTAGCGGGAGTATGAACGAGCAGTACTTC
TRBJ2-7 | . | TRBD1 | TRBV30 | CAWRYGDRGPYEQYF | TGTGCCTGGAGATACGGGGACAGGGGTCCCTACGAGCAGTACTTC
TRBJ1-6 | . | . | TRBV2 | CASSVGAGNSPLHF | TGTGCCAGCAGTGTGGGGGCCGGGAATTCACCCCTCCACTTT
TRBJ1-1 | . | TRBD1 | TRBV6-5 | CASSYSIAGGTEAFF | TGTGCCAGCAGTTACTCGATAGCAGGGGGCACTGAAGCTTTCTTT
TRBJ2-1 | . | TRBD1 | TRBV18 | CASSPPQDRGLYNEQFF | TGTGCCAGCTCACCACCTCAGGACAGGGGGCTTTACAATGAGCAGTTCTTC
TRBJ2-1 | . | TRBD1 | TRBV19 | CASSPNLAGQGINEQFF | TGTGCCAGTAGTCCCAACCTGGCGGGACAGGGAATAAATGAGCAGTTCTTC
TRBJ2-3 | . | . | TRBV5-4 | CASSFLWEDTQYF | TGTGCCAGCAGCTTCCTTTGGGAAGATACGCAGTATTTT
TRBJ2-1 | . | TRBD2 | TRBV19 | CASSDSGEGYNEQFF | TGTGCCAGTAGCGACAGCGGGGAGGGTTACAATGAGCAGTTCTTC
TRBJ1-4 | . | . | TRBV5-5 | CASSFRYQGTNEKLFF | TGTGCCAGCAGCTTCCGTTATCAGGGAACAAATGAAAAACTGTTTTTT